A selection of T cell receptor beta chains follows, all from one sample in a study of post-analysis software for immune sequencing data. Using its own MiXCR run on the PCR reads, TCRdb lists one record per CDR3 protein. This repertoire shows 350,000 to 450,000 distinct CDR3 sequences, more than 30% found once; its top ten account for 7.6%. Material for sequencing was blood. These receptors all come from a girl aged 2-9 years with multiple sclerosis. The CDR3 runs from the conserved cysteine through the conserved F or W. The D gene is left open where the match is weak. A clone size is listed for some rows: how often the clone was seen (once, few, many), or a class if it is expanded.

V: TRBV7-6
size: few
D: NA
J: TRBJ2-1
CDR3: CASSSAKRVGYEQFF
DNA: TGTGCCAGCAGCTCTGCGAAGCGGGTAGGCTATGAGCAGTTCTTC

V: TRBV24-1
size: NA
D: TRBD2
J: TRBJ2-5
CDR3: CATSDLQGSGTETQYF
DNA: TGTGCCACCAGTGATTTGCAGGGTAGCGGGACAGAGACCCAGTACTTC

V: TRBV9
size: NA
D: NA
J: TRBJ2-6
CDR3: CASSVGDLPTSGANVLTF
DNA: TGTGCCAGCAGCGTAGGGGACCTCCCAACCTCTGGGGCCAATGTCCTGACTTTC

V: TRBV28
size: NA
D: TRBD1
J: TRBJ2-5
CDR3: CASSLGGPGDRGSHGHKETQYF
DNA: TGTGCCAGCAGTTTAGGAGGTCCCGGCGACAGGGGATCCCACGGCCACAAAGAGACCCAGTACTTC

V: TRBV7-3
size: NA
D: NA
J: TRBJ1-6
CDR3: CASSVSGRLNSPLHF
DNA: TGTGCCAGCAGCGTATCGGGACGGCTTAATTCACCCCTCCACTTT

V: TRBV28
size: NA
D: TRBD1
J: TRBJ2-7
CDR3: CASSSRDRGSREQYF
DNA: TGTGCCAGCAGTTCCCGGGACAGGGGGTCTCGCGAGCAGTACTTC

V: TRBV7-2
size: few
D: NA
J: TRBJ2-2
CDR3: CASSLVPPRGLTGELFF
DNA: TGTGCCAGCAGCTTAGTCCCCCCCAGGGGACTTACCGGGGAGCTGTTTTTT

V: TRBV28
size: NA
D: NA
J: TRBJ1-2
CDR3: CASSQQADYGYTF
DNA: TGTGCCAGCAGTCAACAGGCGGACTATGGCTACACCTTC

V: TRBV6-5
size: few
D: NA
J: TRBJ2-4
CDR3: CASSRLGRNIQYF
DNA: TGTGCCAGCAGTCGTCTAGGACGGAACATTCAGTACTTC

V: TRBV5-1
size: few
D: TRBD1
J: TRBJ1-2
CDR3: CASSLGRDRTNYGYTF
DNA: TGCGCCAGCAGCTTGGGGAGGGACAGAACTAACTATGGCTACACCTTC

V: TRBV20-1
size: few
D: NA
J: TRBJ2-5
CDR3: CSASHTQETQYF
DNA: TGCAGTGCTAGCCACACACAAGAGACCCAGTACTTC

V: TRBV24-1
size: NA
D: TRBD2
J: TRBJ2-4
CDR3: CATSDLASGIQYF
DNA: TGTGCCACCAGTGATTTGGCTAGCGGGATTCAGTACTTC

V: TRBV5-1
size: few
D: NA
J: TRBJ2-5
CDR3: CASSLGPDVLQETQYF
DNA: TGCGCCAGCAGCTTGGGTCCGGACGTTCTACAAGAGACCCAGTACTTC

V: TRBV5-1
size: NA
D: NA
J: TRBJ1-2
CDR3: CASSVEQGRAESGYTF
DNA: TGCGCCAGCAGCGTGGAACAGGGTCGAGCAGAGAGCGGTTACACCTTC

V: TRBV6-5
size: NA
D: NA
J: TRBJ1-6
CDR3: CASSYSLRLSGENSPLHF
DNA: TGTGCCAGCAGTTACTCGCTAAGGCTCTCGGGGGAAAATTCACCCCTCCACTTT

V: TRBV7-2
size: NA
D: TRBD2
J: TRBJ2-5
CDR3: CASSFGRGGSLYF
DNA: TGTGCCAGCAGCTTCGGGCGGGGCGGGAGCCTGTACTTC

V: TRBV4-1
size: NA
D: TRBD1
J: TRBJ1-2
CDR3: CASSQEGTGNHYGYTF
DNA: TGCGCCAGCAGCCAAGAGGGGACAGGGAATCACTATGGCTACACCTTC

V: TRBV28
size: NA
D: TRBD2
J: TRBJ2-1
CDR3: CASSSFPGRPGLAVRNEQFF
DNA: TGTGCCAGCAGTTCATTTCCCGGTAGGCCGGGACTAGCGGTCCGCAATGAGCAGTTCTTC

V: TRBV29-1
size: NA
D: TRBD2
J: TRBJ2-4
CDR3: CSVETPLAGGGLAKNIQYF
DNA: TGCAGCGTTGAAACCCCACTAGCGGGGGGGGGGCTAGCCAAAAACATTCAGTACTTC

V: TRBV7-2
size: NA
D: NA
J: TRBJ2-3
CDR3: CASSPPWDTQYF
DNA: TGTGCCAGCAGCCCCCCCTGGGATACGCAGTATTTT